This T cell receptor beta chain comes out of a study of graft-versus-host responses after intestinal transplantation (dated by TCRdb to the early 2020s). The study in broad terms: Multivisceral, liver-intestinal, or isolated intestinal transplants were received by the recipients. To identify alloreactive clones, pre-transplant mixed lymphocyte reaction products were sequenced and compared with unstimulated pre-transplant donor and recipient T cells. A cohort of about two dozen intestinal transplant recipients, including one retransplant, was enrolled, and a few patients lacking pretransplant specimens were excluded. Samples from a few later patients were sequenced in-house on an Illumina MiSeq with MiXCR processing rather than by the commercial service. Every recipient was given anti-thymocyte globulin induction, followed by about three years of maintenance tacrolimus and steroids. Bulk TCR-beta CDR3 sequencing was used to track graft-versus-host and host-versus-graft alloreactive T cell clones in the graft, circulation and bone marrow after intestinal transplantation. A peak of at least 4% donor T cells among recipient peripheral blood mononuclear cells was the definition used for donor T cell macrochimerism. Here is what the overall study found, with its caveats: High GvH to HvG T cell clonal ratios were observed in the allografts of patients with donor T cell macrochimerism. GvH clones were found in recipient bone marrow, and some of the GvH clones appeared earlier in ileal mucosa or blood, which is consistent with an intestinal mucosal origin. Peak levels of circulating GvH clones were associated with declines in HvG clones early after transplant. Conclusions were limited by the relatively low number and heterogeneity of intestinal transplant patients.

V is clipped by 4 bases and J by 3 bases, and the sequence between their germline boundaries is 13 bases long. The germline V gene encodes CDR1 SEHNR and CDR2 FQNEAQ (reference sequence). Measured from the cysteine to the phenylalanine, the CDR3 is 14 residues long. The entry retains the CDR3 DNA only, 42 bases that are in frame from base 1. In the case of this clone: Its antigen remains undetermined. The sample holds no much larger clone one base away, and base qualities are not on file.

Libraries were made using the immunoSEQ multiplex PCR assay. For most patients, genomic DNA was isolated with the Qiagen DNeasy Blood and Tissue Kit and shipped frozen to Adaptive Biotechnologies for TCR sequencing. For most patients, genomic DNA was subjected to high-throughput TCR-beta CDR3 sequencing by Adaptive Biotechnologies. Concerning the study's data processing: TCR sequencing data for roughly 18 patients were retrieved from Adaptive's ImmunoSEQ software; three other patients were processed with MiXCR and VDJtools. CD4 versus CD8 sorting errors were corrected by removing sequences found in both subsets at a frequency ratio below 5:1. CDR3 nucleotide sequences shared by donor and recipient were removed because the origin of these sequences could not be assigned. To count as alloreactive, a clone needed at least 2-fold expansion over unstimulated cells and a minimum CFSE-low frequency of 0.002% (template counts) or 0.001% (read counts). A clone was considered mappable if detected in the sequenced pre-transplant spleen, lymph node, or MLR CFSE-low populations of the donor or recipient. Cumulative frequency of alloreactive clones was calculated as a percentage of all sequences weighted by copy number. Imported from immuneACCESS, the table was reduced by TCRdb to in-frame sequences with V and J called. These copies leave out some clones; in studies compared against another copy, an unresolved V gene accounts for under half, and the cause of the remainder is not known. That table furnishes V, J and clone size, whereas the DNA furnished D and trimming. The sample table lists approximately 70,000 clones, about 90% of them with a count of one. The ten largest account for around 2.5% of the sample.

The sample's time point label, decoded: cells obtained before transplantation from donor or recipient. CD3+CD4+ and CD3+CD8+ populations were FACS-sorted from unstimulated pre-transplant donor and recipient cells taken from spleen or lymph nodes. Material: unstimulated CD8+ T cells sorted from spleen or lymph node cells, obtained before intestinal transplant. This receptor was taken from a human donor who received an intestinal transplant. Rearrangement joined TRBV7-9 to TRBJ2-7; a tentative D match to TRBD2 spans 6 bases. Read as DNA, the sequence is TGTGCCAGCAGCTCAGACGGGGGAGACTACGAGCAGTACTTC. This encodes CASSSDGGDYEQYF.